The following is a TCR beta chain sequence with its context. The data originate from a study of blood T cell repertoires in COVID-19. Looking at the study overall: Material from acute and convalescent COVID-19 was sourced from the United States, Italy and Spain.

Original handling: Cell counts per sample came from amplifying reference gene primers. Sequencing used immunoSEQ multiplex PCR; TCRdb keeps in-frame clones, though not all of them. The D gene and trimming were derived from the DNA, and the V and J assignments and clone size from that table. In the table there are 210,000 or so clones, 80% to 85% of which are singletons. CDR3 size: 14 residues. Trimming left V 2 bases short and J 4 bases short, with 11 bases between. CDR1 and CDR2 (germline): SNHLY, FYNNEI. V is TRBV2 and J is TRBJ1-1; D remains unclear. The sample taken for sequencing was peripheral blood. The clonotype originates from a human donor in a cohort sampled during active COVID-19. The CDR3 DNA reads as TGTGCCAGCAGTGAATGGGCAACCAGCACTGAAGCTTTCTTT. This gives the protein CASSEWATSTEAFF.